This entry describes one T cell receptor (beta chain). Its antigen remains unidentified. No much larger clone exists at a distance of one base, and base qualities are not known. In the germline V gene (reference sequence), CDR1 corresponds to LNHNV and CDR2 to YYDKDF. Including the terminal cysteine and phenylalanine, the CDR3 comprises 16 residues. Only the CDR3 portion is preserved as DNA: 48 bases, with reading frame beginning at the first base. Trimming removed 4 bases from V and 1 base from J, leaving 16 bases between the germline ends. Every donor was a healthy Caucasian. The twin cohort comprised three pairs of female monozygotic twins, all aged roughly 18 to 29 years. RNA for TCR libraries was isolated from peripheral blood mononuclear cells. The data are from a study of identical twins listed by TCRdb under 2016. At the level of the whole study: The study deep-sequenced TCR alpha and beta repertoires from monozygotic twins, unrelated adults of various ages and cord blood to test whether fetal clonotypes persist. Replicate twin experiments were performed at different times using different library preparation protocols to rule out contamination.

Library preparation employed 5' RACE. Instrument on record: Illumina HiSeq 2000. A universal primer binding site was added through template switching, and the final cDNA carried a unique molecular identifier so that TCR cDNA molecules could be counted accurately. First-strand cDNA for TCR alpha and beta chains was synthesized from specific primers in the conserved constant-segment region. To control for contamination, every cDNA library was double barcoded, receiving both a SMART-Mk sample barcode and Illumina barcodes. Two successive PCR steps introduced TruSeq adapter sequences along with Illumina sample barcodes. The Illumina HiSeq platform was used with custom primers to sequence TCR alpha and beta cDNA libraries. The authors processed their data as follows. MiGEC was used to process raw reads and extract unique molecular identifiers, and MiXCR was used to find CDR3 positions. Recombination models were inferred per individual with the repgenHMM and IGoR tools using an EM algorithm. The tcR package in R was used for shared clonotype analysis, with sharing normalized by the product of cloneset sizes. To study raw recombination free of thymic and clonal selection effects, out-of-frame nonproductive sequences were analyzed. TCRdb handled the public reads itself, with Q25 trimming in fastp and clone calling in MiXCR, and kept productive beta chains. Identical CDR3 protein sequences are pooled into one entry, listed with their most common genes and DNA. The V and J calls and clone size are TCRdb's, not the authors'. The sample profile shows 700,000 or so distinct CDR3 sequences; 20% to 25% of them were found once. Roughly 4% of the sample rests with the top ten.

Here is what the overall study found, with its caveats: Fewer insertions were carried by abundant cord blood beta clonotypes, a similar but weaker trend appeared in young adult naive repertoires, and no such trend appeared in memory repertoires. Zero-insertion analyses could be partly confounded by invariant T cells such as MAIT and iNKT, although diverse VJ usage argued against such confounding for most clonotypes. In monozygotic twins, out-of-frame TCR alpha sharing was systematically underestimated by recombination models, although the models agreed with sharing between unrelated individuals. Compared with coincidental sharing between unrelated individuals, an excess of low generation-probability sequences was observed among out-of-frame TCR alpha sequences shared between twins. The excess sharing between twins in beta out-of-frame sequences was weaker because fewer shared sequences reduced the signal-to-noise ratio. Because the same donors could not be followed over many years, the conclusions depended on cross-sectional statistical analysis.

The sample also formed part of further work on T cells expressing NK-cell markers. Taken from the second paper: In sorted CD3+CD56+NKG2C+, CD3+CD56+NKG2C- and CD3+CD56-NKG2C+ T-cell subsets from 8 or 9 donors, TCR beta-chain repertoires were profiled. Among the eight sequenced donors, only one was HCMV-seronegative, while the other seven were HCMV-seropositive. In several experiments an anti-gammadeltaTCR antibody was added to restrict sorting to alphabetaTCR-expressing T cells. In five to seven donors, the dominant CD3+CD56+NKG2C+ clonotypes were found to rank among the top 10 CD8+ clonotypes and to make up about 1.0-7.5% of CD8+ T cells. Those dominant clonotypes were again the most abundant among CD3+CD56-NKG2C+ cells in four donors, at about 25-65%. Whether the expanded NKG2C-expressing T cell clones were specific for HCMV antigens was left unclear. Randomly selected healthy volunteers, three men and five women, were used as the eight sequenced donors. HCMV-specific IgG was detected in serum with a commercial ELISA kit to determine HCMV serostatus. For several donors, unsorted PBMC were also used to sequence bulk peripheral blood T-cell repertoires. MIGEC was used to demultiplex reads and group the reads by UMI, and MiTCR was used to assemble and quantify clonotypes. Only TCR cDNA sequences supported by at least two reads were kept to exclude erroneous sequences. The tcR package was used for downstream repertoire analysis, and clonotypes were matched between fractions using CDR3 nucleotide sequence together with V segment. VDJmatch was used to annotate antigen specificity against VDJdb, with one amino acid substitution allowed in CDR3.

Sequenced material: PBMCs. Recombination connected TRBV15 to TRBJ1-2; possibly the D gene is TRBD1, per 6 matching bases. The receptor was derived from a woman under 30 in good health. The CDR3: CATSTNSDRFNYGYTF. The sequence in DNA is TGTGCCACCAGCACCAACTCCGACAGGTTTAACTATGGCTACACCTTC. Here the CDR3 is joined to the reference TRBV15 and TRBJ1-2 genes, and the full variable domain is: DAMVIQNPRYQVTQFGKPVTLSCSQTLNHNVMYWYQQKSSQAPKLLFHYYDKDFNNEADTPDNFQSRRPNTSFCFLDIRSPGLGDTAMYLCATSTNSDRFNYGYTFGSGTRLTVV.